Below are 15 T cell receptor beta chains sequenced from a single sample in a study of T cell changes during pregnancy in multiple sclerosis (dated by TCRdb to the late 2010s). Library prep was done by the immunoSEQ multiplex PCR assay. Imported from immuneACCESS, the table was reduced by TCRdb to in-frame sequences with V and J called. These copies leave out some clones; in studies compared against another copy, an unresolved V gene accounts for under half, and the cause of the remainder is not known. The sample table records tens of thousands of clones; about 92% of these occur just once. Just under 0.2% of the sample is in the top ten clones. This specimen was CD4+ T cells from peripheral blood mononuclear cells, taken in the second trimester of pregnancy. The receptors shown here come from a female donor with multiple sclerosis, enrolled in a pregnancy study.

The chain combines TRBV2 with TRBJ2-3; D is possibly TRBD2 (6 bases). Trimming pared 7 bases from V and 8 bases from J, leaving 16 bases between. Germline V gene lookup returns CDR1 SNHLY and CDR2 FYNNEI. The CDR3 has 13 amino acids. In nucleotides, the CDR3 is TGTGCCAGCACCGAGTCAAAAGCGGGTACGCAGTATTTT. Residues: CASTESKAGTQYF.

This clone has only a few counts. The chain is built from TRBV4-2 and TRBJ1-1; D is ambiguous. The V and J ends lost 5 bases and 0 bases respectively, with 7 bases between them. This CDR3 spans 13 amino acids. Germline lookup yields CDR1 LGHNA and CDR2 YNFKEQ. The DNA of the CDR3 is TGTGCCAGCAGCGTGGGCATGAACACTGAAGCTTTCTTT. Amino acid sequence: CASSVGMNTEAFF.

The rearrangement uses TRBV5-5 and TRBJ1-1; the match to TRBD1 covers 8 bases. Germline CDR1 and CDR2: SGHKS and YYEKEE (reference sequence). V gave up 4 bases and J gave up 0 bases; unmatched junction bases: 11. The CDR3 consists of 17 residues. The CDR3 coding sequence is TGTGCCAGCAGCCTTCTGGACAGGGAGGCTTTGAACACTGAAGCTTTCTTT. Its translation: CASSLLDREALNTEAFF.

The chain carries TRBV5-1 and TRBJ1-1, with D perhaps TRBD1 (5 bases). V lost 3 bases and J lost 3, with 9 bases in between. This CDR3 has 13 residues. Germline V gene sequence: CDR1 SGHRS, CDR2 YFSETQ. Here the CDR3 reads CASSSRVDTEAFF. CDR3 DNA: TGCGCCAGCAGCTCCAGGGTTGACACTGAAGCTTTCTTT.

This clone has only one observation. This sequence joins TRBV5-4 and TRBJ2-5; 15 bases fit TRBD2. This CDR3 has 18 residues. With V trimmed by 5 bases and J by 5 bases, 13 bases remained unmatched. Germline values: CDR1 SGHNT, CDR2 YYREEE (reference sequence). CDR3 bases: TGTGCCAGCAGACCGGGGAGGACTAGCGGGGGGGCCGGGGAGACCCAGTACTTC. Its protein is CASRPGRTSGGAGETQYF.

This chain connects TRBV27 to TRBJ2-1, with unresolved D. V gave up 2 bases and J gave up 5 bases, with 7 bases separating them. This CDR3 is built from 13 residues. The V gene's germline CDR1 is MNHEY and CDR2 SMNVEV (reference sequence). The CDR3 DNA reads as TGTGCCAGCAGTTTAAGTGGCCACAATGAGCAGTTCTTC. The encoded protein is CASSLSGHNEQFF.

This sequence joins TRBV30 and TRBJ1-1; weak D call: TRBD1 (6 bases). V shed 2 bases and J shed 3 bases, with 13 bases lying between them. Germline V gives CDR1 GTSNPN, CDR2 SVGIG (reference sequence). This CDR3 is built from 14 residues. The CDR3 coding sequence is TGTGCCTGGAGTTTGGGGGCGCCTGACACTGAAGCTTTCTTT. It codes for CAWSLGAPDTEAFF.

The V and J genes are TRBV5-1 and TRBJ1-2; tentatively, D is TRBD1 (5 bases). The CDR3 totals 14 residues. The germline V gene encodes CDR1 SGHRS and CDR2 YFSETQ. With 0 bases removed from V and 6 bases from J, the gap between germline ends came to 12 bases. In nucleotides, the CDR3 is TGCGCCAGCAGCTTGGTGTCCGGAGGGGATGGCTACACCTTC. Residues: CASSLVSGGDGYTF.

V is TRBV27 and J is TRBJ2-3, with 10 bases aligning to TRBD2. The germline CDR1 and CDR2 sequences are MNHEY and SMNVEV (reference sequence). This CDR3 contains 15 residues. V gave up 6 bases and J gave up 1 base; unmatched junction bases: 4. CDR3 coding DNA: TGTGCCAGCAGCTACCTAGCGGGGGGCACAGATACGCAGTATTTT. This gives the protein CASSYLAGGTDTQYF.

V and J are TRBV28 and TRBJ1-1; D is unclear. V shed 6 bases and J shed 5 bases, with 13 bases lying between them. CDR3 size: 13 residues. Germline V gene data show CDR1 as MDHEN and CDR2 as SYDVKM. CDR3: CASRLGQRTEAFF. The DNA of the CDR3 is TGTGCCAGCAGGTTGGGCCAAAGAACTGAAGCTTTCTTT.

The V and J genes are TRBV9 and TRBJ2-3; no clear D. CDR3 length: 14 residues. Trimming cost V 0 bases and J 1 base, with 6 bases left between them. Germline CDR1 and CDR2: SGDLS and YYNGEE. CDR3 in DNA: TGTGCCAGCAGCGTAGGGCCCGGCACAGATACGCAGTATTTT. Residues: CASSVGPGTDTQYF.

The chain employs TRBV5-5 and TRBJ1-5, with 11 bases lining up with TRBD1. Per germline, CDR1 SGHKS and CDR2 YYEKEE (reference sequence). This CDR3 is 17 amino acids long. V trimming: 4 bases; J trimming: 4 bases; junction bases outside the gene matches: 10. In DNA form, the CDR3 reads TGTGCCAGCAGCCCGACTCGGACAGGGGGCGGGAATCAGCCCCAGCATTTT. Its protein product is CASSPTRTGGGNQPQHF.

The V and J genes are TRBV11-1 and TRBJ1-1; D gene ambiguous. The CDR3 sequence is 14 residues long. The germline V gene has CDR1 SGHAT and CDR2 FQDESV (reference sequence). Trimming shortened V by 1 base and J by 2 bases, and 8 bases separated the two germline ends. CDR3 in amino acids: CASSLEGGNTEAFF. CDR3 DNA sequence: TGTGCCAGCAGCTTAGAGGGAGGAAACACTGAAGCTTTCTTT.

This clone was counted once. This CDR3 reads CASSVMGGGTEAFF. In DNA, the CDR3 is TGTGCCAGCAGCGTAATGGGGGGAGGCACTGAAGCTTTCTTT. This chain joins TRBV9 and TRBJ1-1; D is possibly TRBD1 (5 bases). V was trimmed by 1 base and J by 4 bases, leaving 11 bases between them. The CDR3 contains 14 residues. CDR1 is SGDLS and CDR2 is YYNGEE in the germline V gene.

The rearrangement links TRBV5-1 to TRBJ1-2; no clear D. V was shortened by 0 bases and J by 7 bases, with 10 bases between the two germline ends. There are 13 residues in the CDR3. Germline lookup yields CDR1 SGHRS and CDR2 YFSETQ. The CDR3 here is CASSLDRFGGYTF. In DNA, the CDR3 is TGCGCCAGCAGCTTGGACCGTTTCGGTGGCTACACCTTC.